The clone carrying this T cell receptor beta chain was seen once. What it binds is unknown. The CDR3 is 13 residues long. Germline-derived CDR1 and CDR2 are MNHEY and SVGEGT. V gave up 8 bases and J gave up 5 bases; unmatched junction bases: 8. The data derive from a study of response to subunit inactivated influenza vaccine. Study results and limitations: Few new T cells, the authors suggested, are recruited by each seasonal influenza vaccination.

TCRdb analysed the RT-PCR reads with MiXCR anew, one entry per CDR3 protein. The repertoire holds roughly 700,000 distinct CDR3 sequences, with roughly 13% as singletons. The TCR originated in a man aged 45-60 years who received an inactivated influenza vaccine. Material: PBMCs from blood, obtained 14 to 15 days before vaccination. The gene calls are TRBV6-2 or TRBV6-3 and TRBJ2-5, with 7 positions matching TRBD1. The CDR3 spells CASSRGHRETQYF. Here the CDR3 DNA reads TGTGCCAGCTCGAGGGGGCATCGGGAGACCCAGTACTTC.